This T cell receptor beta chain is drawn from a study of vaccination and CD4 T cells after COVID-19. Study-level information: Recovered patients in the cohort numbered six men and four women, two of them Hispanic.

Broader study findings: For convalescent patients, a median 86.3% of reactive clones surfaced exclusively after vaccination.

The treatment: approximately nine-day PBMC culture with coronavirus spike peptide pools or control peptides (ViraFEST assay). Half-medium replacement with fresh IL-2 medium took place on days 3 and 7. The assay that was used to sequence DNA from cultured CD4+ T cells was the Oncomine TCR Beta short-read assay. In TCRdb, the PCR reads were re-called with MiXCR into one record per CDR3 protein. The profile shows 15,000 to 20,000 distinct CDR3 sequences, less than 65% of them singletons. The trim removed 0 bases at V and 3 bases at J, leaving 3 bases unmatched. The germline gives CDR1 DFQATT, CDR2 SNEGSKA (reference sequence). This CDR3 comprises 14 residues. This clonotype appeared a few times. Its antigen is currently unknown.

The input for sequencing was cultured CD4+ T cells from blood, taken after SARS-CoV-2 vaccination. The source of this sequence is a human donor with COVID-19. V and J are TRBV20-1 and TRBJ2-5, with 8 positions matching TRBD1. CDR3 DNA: TGCAGTGCTAGAGATAGACAGGGGAAAGAGACCCAGTACTTC. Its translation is CSARDRQGKETQYF.